One T cell receptor beta chain is described in this entry. Its antigen is unidentified. This specimen comes from a study of cytomegalovirus exposure and HLA in healthy donors. The PCR was carried out with 60 Vbeta primers and 13 Jbeta primers. TCRdb keeps only in-frame clones here, not all; method: immunoSEQ multiplex PCR. This sample has some 100,000 clones, with approximately 72% found just once. Study results and limitations: Testing in vitro showed a few CMV-associated chains specific for CMV antigens. HLA allele associations emerged for around 15,000 TCR beta sequences in a later analysis, at 0.05 false discovery rate. Cytomegalovirus status was reportedly diagnosed by the classifier with high specificity and sensitivity.

The CDR3 runs 15 residues. V was pared by 4 bases and J by 1 base, with 12 bases between. CDR1 and CDR2 (germline): SEHNR, FQNEAQ (reference sequence). Material for sequencing was PBMCs. The origin of this receptor is a male donor in good health and CMV-seropositive. The chain has TRBV7-9 and TRBJ2-3; TRBD2 might be the D (7 bases). The CDR3 is CASSYGGGGTDTQYF. DNA of the CDR3: TGTGCCAGCAGCTACGGAGGGGGGGGCACAGATACGCAGTATTTT. Combining the CDR3 with reference TRBV7-9 and TRBJ2-3 gives the whole variable domain DTGVSQNPRHKITKRGQNVTFRCDPISEHNRLYWYRQTLGQGPEFLTYFQNEAQLEKSRLLSDRFSAERPKGSFSTLEIQRTEQGDSAMYLCASSYGGGGTDTQYFGPGTRLTVL.